The 15 T cell receptor beta chains below all came from one sample that was sequenced in a study of T cell changes during pregnancy in multiple sclerosis. Generated by immunoSEQ multiplex PCR, the TCRdb table keeps only in-frame clones and is missing some. The repertoire holds 55,000 to 80,000 clones, less than 95% seen once, with 0.45% to 0.7% in the top ten. The sample consisted of peripheral blood, taken in the third trimester of pregnancy. The receptors derive from a female donor with multiple sclerosis, enrolled in a pregnancy study.

This clone was recorded a few times. The chain joins TRBV27 to TRBJ2-3; a weak D match, TRBD1 (7 bases). The CDR3 has 16 residues. The germline V gene encodes CDR1 MNHEY and CDR2 SMNVEV (reference sequence). V was trimmed by 3 bases and J by 4 bases, leaving 17 bases between them. The CDR3 bases are TGTGCCAGCAGTTTCGCGGGATACACAGGGGCAGATACGCAGTATTTT. Amino acids: CASSFAGYTGADTQYF.

The rearrangement joins TRBV19 to TRBJ1-4; 9 bases agree with TRBD1. Germline-derived CDR1 and CDR2 are LNHDA and SQIVND (reference sequence). This CDR3 spans 16 amino acids. V lost 4 bases to trimming and J lost 0 bases; unmatched junction nucleotides: 3. CDR3 nucleotide sequence: TGTGCCAGTAGTACGGGGACAGGGTCAACTAATGAAAAACTGTTTTTT. Its translation is CASSTGTGSTNEKLFF.

This clone was seen only once. V is TRBV6-1 and J is TRBJ1-2, with 7 nucleotides matching TRBD1. The CDR3 extends over 15 amino acids. CDR1 is MNHNS and CDR2 is SASEGT in the germline V gene. With V trimmed by 6 bases and J by 4 bases, 11 bases remained unmatched. The CDR3 loop is CASRNRGTAIYGYTF. CDR3 coding DNA: TGTGCCAGCAGAAACCGAGGGACAGCGATCTATGGCTACACCTTC.

This chain joins TRBV5-1 and TRBJ1-2; 8 positions match TRBD1. The V and J ends lost 4 bases and 4 bases, in that order; junction bases with no gene match: 3. Germline-derived CDR1 and CDR2 are SGHRS and YFSETQ. CDR3 length equals 13 residues. CDR3 region: CASSMGQAYGYTF. The CDR3 DNA reads TGCGCCAGCAGCATGGGACAGGCCTATGGCTACACCTTC.

CDR3 bases: TGTGCCAGCAGGGTACTCTACGAGCAGTACTTC. Amino acids: CASRVLYEQYF. This chain links TRBV21-1 with TRBJ2-7; TRBD2 is the table's D call and was not checked against the DNA. TRBV21-1 is listed as a pseudogene. The CDR3 has 11 amino acids.

This sequence joins TRBV12-2 and TRBJ1-2; TRBD1, the table's D call, lacks a check against the DNA. TRBV12-2 is an annotated pseudogene. This CDR3 is 17 amino acids long. CDR3 DNA: TGTGCAAGTCGCTTAGCGGTAGGGGATCGTGCGATGAATGGCTACACCTTC. Translating gives CASRLAVGDRAMNGYTF.

The chain couples TRBV25-1 to TRBJ2-7; 7 bases agree with TRBD1. From germline, CDR1 is MGHDK and CDR2 SYGVNS. This CDR3 is 13 amino acids long. J was trimmed by 5 bases and V by 2 bases; bases with no gene match: 3. CDR3 nucleotides: TGTGCCAGCAGTGAAAACAGGGGCGACGAGCAGTACTTC. Translating it yields CASSENRGDEQYF.

The chain recombines TRBV29-1 with TRBJ2-7; TRBD1 aligns across 10 bases. Germline V gene data show CDR1 as SQVTM and CDR2 as ANQGSEA. This CDR3 has 13 amino acids. V shed 4 bases, J shed 4 bases, and the junction held 4 bases outside the gene matches. Here the CDR3 DNA reads TGCAGCGTTGCGACAGGGGGCGCTTACGAGCAGTACTTC. This translates into CSVATGGAYEQYF.

The rearrangement joins TRBV29-1 to TRBJ2-4; 8 nucleotides line up with TRBD1. The CDR3 runs 14 residues. After removal of 5 bases from V and 0 bases from J, the junction contained 3 bases not matched to a gene. The germline V gene encodes CDR1 SQVTM and CDR2 ANQGSEA. In DNA form, the CDR3 reads TGCAGCGTTCCGGACAGGGTAGCCAAAAACATTCAGTACTTC. Its translation is CSVPDRVAKNIQYF.

This chain joins TRBV4-2 and TRBJ2-7; 7 bases align to TRBD1. The CDR3 loop spans 13 amino acids. Germline CDR1 and CDR2: LGHNA and YNFKEQ. V gave up 6 bases and J gave up 2 bases; unmatched junction bases: 4. The CDR3 DNA reads TGTGCCAGCAGAGGACAGGTACCCTACGAGCAGTACTTC. Its translation: CASRGQVPYEQYF.

The chain employs TRBV30 and TRBJ1-2, with TRBD1 identical over 8 bases. There are 13 residues in the CDR3. CDR1 is GTSNPN, CDR2 SVGIG, per germline (reference sequence). Trimming cost V 5 bases and J 0 bases; bases outside gene matches: 2. The CDR3 DNA follows: TGTGCCTGGGGGACAGGATCTAACTATGGCTACACCTTC. Its translation: CAWGTGSNYGYTF.

The chain recombines TRBV27 with TRBJ1-1, with TRBD1 identical over 8 bases. Trimming at V came to 1 base and at J to 4 bases, leaving 2 bases not matched to a gene. The germline CDR1 and CDR2 sequences are MNHEY and SMNVEV (reference sequence). This CDR3 has 14 residues. The CDR3 protein is CASSLLDRVTEAFF. The DNA for the CDR3 is TGTGCCAGCAGTTTATTGGACAGGGTCACTGAAGCTTTCTTT.

Ten or more counts support this clone. The chain employs TRBV7-9 and TRBJ1-3; 8 nucleotides line up with TRBD1. The CDR3 totals 16 residues. The germline V gene encodes CDR1 SEHNR and CDR2 FQNEAQ (reference sequence). Trimming removed 5 bases from V and 3 bases from J; junction bases left unmatched: 9. The CDR3 region is CASSPWTGKLGNTIYF. DNA for the CDR3: TGTGCCAGCAGCCCTTGGACAGGGAAACTTGGAAACACCATATATTTT.

This rearrangement joins TRBV19 to TRBJ1-5; D unclear. V was pared by 10 bases and J by 1 base, with 32 bases between. The CDR3 loop spans 20 amino acids. Germline assignment: CDR1 LNHDA and CDR2 SQIVND (reference sequence). The CDR3 here is CATLRLSAGTRVRSNQPQHF. The DNA for the CDR3 is TGTGCCACCCTGCGACTATCGGCGGGCACAAGGGTAAGAAGCAATCAGCCCCAGCATTTT.

This chain connects TRBV6-5 to TRBJ1-2, with a possible D match to TRBD1 (5 bases). Germline V gene lookup returns CDR1 MNHEY and CDR2 SVGAGI. The CDR3 extends over 13 amino acids. Trimming removed 3 bases at V and 3 bases at J, with 8 bases between. The CDR3 region has the DNA TGTGCCAGCAGTTATTGGGGGGACTATGGCTACACCTTC. Encoded protein: CASSYWGDYGYTF.